This T cell receptor beta chain appears in the sequencing data of a study of T-cell reconstitution after alpha-beta-depleted transplantation in children. This sample's TCRbeta library carried unique molecular identifier barcodes. TCRdb fed the PCR reads into MiXCR, producing one record per CDR3 protein. The table includes approximately 420,000 distinct CDR3 sequences, about a tenth detected once. The V gene's germline CDR1 is MGHRA and CDR2 YSYEKL. The CDR3 consists of 14 residues. V lost 0 bases and J lost 2, with 8 bases in between. The gene calls are TRBV4-1 and TRBJ2-7, with no clear D. The TCR comes from a human donor who donated a stem cell graft to a child with acute myeloid leukemia. The source was PBMCs from the stem cell graft donor, collected from the stem cell graft. CDR3 sequence: CASSQDNRAYEQYF. The DNA for the CDR3 is TGCGCCAGCAGCCAAGACAACCGAGCCTACGAGCAGTACTTC.